One sample yielded the 8 T cell receptor beta chains listed below, sequenced in a study of blood T cell repertoires in COVID-19. Produced via immunoSEQ multiplex PCR; TCRdb's table is partial and in-frame only. This sample has about 160,000 clones, with 85% to 95% found just once. Material: peripheral blood. The receptors here all came from a woman between 45 and 60 years old with acute or convalescent COVID-19.

CDR3: CASSVQGASGVGELFF. The CDR3, as DNA: TGTGCCAGCAGCGTCCAGGGGGCTAGTGGAGTCGGGGAGCTGTTTTTT. This chain joins TRBV9 and TRBJ2-2; 8 bases match TRBD1. Germline CDR1 SGDLS, CDR2 YYNGEE. There are 16 residues in the CDR3. With V trimmed by 2 bases and J by 7 bases, 10 bases remained unmatched.

The V call is TRBV19, the J call TRBJ2-7; tentatively, D is TRBD2 (5 bases). Trimming cost V 10 bases and J 3 bases, with 16 bases left between them. Germline CDR1 reads LNHDA; CDR2 reads SQIVND (reference sequence). The length of the CDR3 is 13 residues. CDR3 protein: CATISGQSYEQYF. CDR3 sequence (DNA): TGTGCCACCATAAGCGGCCAGAGCTACGAGCAGTACTTC.

This clone appeared a single time. The CDR3 loop reads CASSERNHYGYTF. As DNA, the CDR3 is TGTGCCAGCAGTGAGAGAAACCACTATGGCTACACCTTC. The chain carries TRBV2 and TRBJ1-2; no firm D call. Germline CDR1 is SNHLY and CDR2 is FYNNEI. There are 13 residues in the CDR3. Trimming removed 3 bases at V and 3 bases at J, with 8 bases between.

The genes are TRBV11-2 and TRBJ1-4; D possibly corresponds to TRBD1 (6 bases). CDR3 size: 14 residues. Per the germline V gene, CDR1 is SGHAT and CDR2 is FQNNGV. Trimming pared 5 bases from V and 4 bases from J, leaving 11 bases between. The CDR3 here is CASSRTANNEKLFF. DNA for the CDR3: TGTGCCAGCAGCAGGACAGCCAATAATGAAAAACTGTTTTTT. The variable domain in full, with the rest retrieved from reference TRBV11-2 and TRBJ1-4, is EAGVAQSPRYKIIEKRQSVAFWCNPISGHATLYWYQQILGQGPKLLIQFQNNGVVDDSQLPKDRFSAERLKGVDSTLKIQPAKLEDSAVYLCASSRTANNEKLFFGSGTQLSVL.

This sequence joins TRBV27 and TRBJ1-1; perhaps TRBD1 as D (5 bases). V lost 7 bases and J 5 bases, leaving 17 bases between the germline ends. Germline loops: CDR1 MNHEY, CDR2 SMNVEV (reference sequence). CDR3 length: 14 residues. CDR3 sequence (DNA): TGTGCCAGCACTACGCTCACAGGTTATACTGAAGCTTTCTTT. Its translation is CASTTLTGYTEAFF.

The gene calls are TRBV12-3 or TRBV12-4 and TRBJ1-3, with D uncertain. V was trimmed by 8 bases and J by 1 base, leaving 3 bases between them. The CDR3 extends over 11 amino acids. The CDR3 spells CASASGNTIYF. CDR3 sequence (DNA): TGTGCCAGCGCGTCTGGAAACACCATATATTTT.

The rearrangement links TRBV4-1 to TRBJ2-3; TRBD1 is a possible D gene (5 bases). Germline V gene sequence: CDR1 MGHRA, CDR2 YSYEKL. Trimming stripped 6 bases from V and 4 bases from J, with 11 bases between. CDR3 length: 13 amino acids. The CDR3 nucleotides read TGCGCCAGCAGTGCCAGGGTCTCAGATACGCAGTATTTT. The encoded protein is CASSARVSDTQYF.

The V and J genes are TRBV6-6 and TRBJ2-7; the match to TRBD1 covers 7 bases. The germline V gene has CDR1 MNHNY and CDR2 SVGAGI (reference sequence). V shed 6 bases, J shed 5 bases, and the junction held 7 bases outside the gene matches. The CDR3 consists of 13 residues. The CDR3 sequence is CASRTTGDHEQYF. The CDR3 bases are TGTGCCAGCAGGACAACAGGGGATCACGAGCAGTACTTC.